These 24 T cell receptor beta chains were all obtained from the same sample, sequenced in a study of blood T cell repertoires in COVID-19. The repertoire was sequenced with immunoSEQ multiplex PCR; TCRdb's copy has only in-frame clones and lacks some. The top ten hold approximately 10% of the sample, which has approximately 320,000 clones, around 92% seen once. The sequenced sample was peripheral blood. Receptor source: a woman under 40 with COVID-19, enrolled during active disease.

The rearrangement uses TRBV5-6 and TRBJ1-3, with no clear D. The V end lost 2 bases, the J end lost 0 bases, and 9 bases lay between the germline ends. The CDR3 runs to 15 residues. CDR1 is SGHDT and CDR2 is YYEEEE in the germline V gene. In nucleotides, the CDR3 is TGTGCCAGCAGCTTCCCGCGGAGCTCTGGAAACACCATATATTTT. This gives the protein CASSFPRSSGNTIYF. Based on the CDR3 plus reference TRBV5-6 and TRBJ1-3, the full variable domain is DAGVTQSPTHLIKTRGQQVTLRCSPKSGHDTVSWYQQALGQGPQFIFQYYEEEERQRGNFPDRFSGHQFPNYSSELNVNALLLGDSALYLCASSFPRSSGNTIYFGEGSWLTVV.

The chain combines TRBV6-2 or TRBV6-3 with TRBJ1-2, with TRBD1 matching 7 bases. The CDR3 sequence is 15 residues long. From germline, CDR1 is MNHEY and CDR2 SVGEGT. Losses at the gene ends were 3 bases for V and 5 bases for J; bases not matched to a gene: 9. In nucleotides, the CDR3 is TGTGCCAGCAGTTATCCCATCGACAGGGTTTATGGCTACACCTTC. Translation gives CASSYPIDRVYGYTF.

The chain carries TRBV19 and TRBJ1-1, with a weak D call TRBD1 (6 bases). CDR3 length: 14 residues. Between the trimmed V and J ends, which lost 6 bases and 5 bases, there was a span of 16 bases. Germline-derived CDR1 and CDR2 are LNHDA and SQIVND (reference sequence). The CDR3 sequence: CASSLPQGQTEAFF. The CDR3 DNA is TGTGCCAGTAGCCTCCCGCAGGGGCAGACTGAAGCTTTCTTT. The full variable domain, completed using reference TRBV19 and TRBJ1-1, is DGGITQSPKYLFRKEGQNVTLSCEQNLNHDAMYWYRQDPGQGLRLIYYSQIVNDFQKGDIAEGYSVSREKKESFPLTVTSAQKNPTAFYLCASSLPQGQTEAFFGQGTRLTVV.

The chain joins TRBV5-1 to TRBJ1-2; D unclear. The CDR3 length is 12 residues. V lost 2 bases and J 5 bases, leaving 7 bases between the germline ends. Per the germline V gene, CDR1 is SGHRS and CDR2 is YFSETQ. The CDR3 DNA reads as TGCGCCAGCAGCTTCAGGCATTATGGCTACACCTTC. This gives the protein CASSFRHYGYTF.

The chain couples TRBV11-2 to TRBJ2-7; 7 nucleotides agree with TRBD2. J was trimmed by 11 bases and V by 1 base; bases with no gene match: 11. Germline V gives CDR1 SGHAT, CDR2 FQNNGV. The CDR3 is 14 amino acids. For the CDR3, the DNA is TGTGCCAGCAGCTTAGCTGGGGGAGGGAGACGGGAGTACTTC. It codes for CASSLAGGGRREYF.

The chain has TRBV29-1 and TRBJ1-2; TRBD1 agrees at 7 bases. The CDR3 length is 13 residues. Germline trimming cut 6 bases from V and 6 bases from J; bases unmatched to any gene: 10. Per the germline V gene, CDR1 is SQVTM and CDR2 is ANQGSEA. The CDR3 DNA reads as TGCAGCGTCCCTAAGACAGGGTTTGATGGCTACACCTTC. Encoded protein: CSVPKTGFDGYTF.

CDR3 protein: CASIPQVNQPQHF. Here the CDR3 DNA reads TGTGCCAGCATTCCGCAGGTGAATCAGCCCCAGCATTTT. The chain links TRBV28 to TRBJ1-5; D is unclear. Trimming took 7 bases from V and 4 from J, leaving 11 bases between them. The V gene's germline CDR1 is MDHEN and CDR2 SYDVKM. This CDR3 is 13 amino acids long.

The gene calls are TRBV7-9 and TRBJ2-3; 8 bases line up with TRBD2. Per the germline V gene, CDR1 is SEHNR and CDR2 is FQNEAQ (reference sequence). The V segment lost 5 bases and the J segment 4 bases; nucleotides outside the gene matches: 5. This CDR3 comprises 14 residues. CDR3 protein: CASSGGLVADTQYF. CDR3 coding DNA: TGTGCCAGCAGCGGGGGACTAGTTGCAGATACGCAGTATTTT.

V usage is TRBV4-1 and J usage is TRBJ2-7; possibly TRBD2 for D (5 bases). The CDR3 has 16 amino acids. Trimming stripped 0 bases from V and 0 bases from J, with 12 bases between. Germline CDR1 MGHRA, CDR2 YSYEKL. CDR3 amino acids: CASSQDRGGSSYEQYF. In DNA form, the CDR3 reads TGCGCCAGCAGCCAAGATCGGGGTGGGAGCTCCTACGAGCAGTACTTC.

The rearrangement links TRBV9 to TRBJ2-7; 8 bases are shared with TRBD1. The CDR3 extends over 15 amino acids. V was clipped by 0 bases and J by 3 bases; unmatched bases: 5. The germline V gene encodes CDR1 SGDLS and CDR2 YYNGEE. The CDR3 sequence: CASSVVGTGVYEQYF. The CDR3 DNA follows: TGTGCCAGCAGCGTAGTCGGGACAGGCGTCTACGAGCAGTACTTC.

Only one count was recorded for this clone. This rearrangement joins TRBV7-6 to TRBJ1-2; TRBD1 might be the D (5 bases). The CDR3 loop spans 15 amino acids. Germline assignment: CDR1 SGHVS and CDR2 FNYEAQ. Between the trimmed V and J ends, which lost 0 bases and 3 bases, there was a span of 11 bases. CDR3 bases: TGTGCCAGCAGCTTAGCCTGGGGGGGGGACTATGGCTACACCTTC. Its translation: CASSLAWGGDYGYTF. The entire variable domain, with the rest obtained from reference TRBV7-6 and TRBJ1-2, is as follows: GAGVSQSPRYKVTKRGQDVALRCDPISGHVSLYWYRQALGQGPEFLTYFNYEAQQDKSGLPNDRFSAERPEGSISTLTIQRTEQRDSAMYRCASSLAWGGDYGYTFGSGTRLTVV.

The chain links TRBV6-5 to TRBJ1-1; D not resolved. This CDR3 contains 14 residues. Trimming shortened V by 0 bases and J by 5 bases, and 10 bases separated the two germline ends. Looked up from germline, CDR1 is MNHEY and CDR2 is SVGAGI. This CDR3 reads CASSYSRLSTEAFF. The CDR3 nucleotides are TGTGCCAGCAGTTACTCGAGGCTGAGTACTGAAGCTTTCTTT.

Note on this clone: The same CDR3 arises from other DNA sequences in this sample as well. CDR3: CASSFYNQPQHF. The CDR3 DNA reads TGTGCCAGCAGTTTCTATAATCAGCCCCAGCATTTT. The chain is built from TRBV27 and TRBJ1-5; D not certain. The CDR3 extends over 12 amino acids. Per germline, CDR1 MNHEY and CDR2 SMNVEV (reference sequence). With 3 bases removed from V and 4 bases from J, the gap between germline ends came to 4 bases.

The gene calls are TRBV4-1 and TRBJ2-7, with a possible D match to TRBD1 (7 bases). The germline V gene has CDR1 MGHRA and CDR2 YSYEKL. This CDR3 contains 12 residues. The germline V and J ends were trimmed by 4 bases and 10 bases, with 14 bases remaining between them. CDR3 sequence reads: CASSPGGRAQYF. The CDR3 DNA sequence: TGCGCCAGCAGCCCAGGGGGGCGAGCTCAGTACTTC.

This sequence joins TRBV24-1 and TRBJ2-3, with TRBD2 as a possible D gene (6 bases). The CDR3 runs 14 residues. V was trimmed by 10 bases and J by 2 bases, leaving 15 bases between them. Germline V gene data show CDR1 as KGHDR and CDR2 as SFDVKD. The CDR3, as DNA: TGTGCCACACCTGGGACTTTCCACACAGATACGCAGTATTTT. Its protein product is CATPGTFHTDTQYF.

The rearrangement uses TRBV15 and TRBJ1-2; weak D call: TRBD1 (6 bases). This CDR3 spans 17 amino acids. CDR1 LNHNV and CDR2 YYDKDF come from the germline V gene (reference sequence). The V gene lost 1 base and the J gene lost 4 bases, with 19 bases spanning the gap. CDR3 coding DNA: TGTGCCACCAGCAGAGTAAGATCTGGGGGCGGAATCTATGGCTACACCTTC. It yields the protein CATSRVRSGGGIYGYTF.

The genes are TRBV7-9 and TRBJ2-5, with D perhaps TRBD1 (6 bases). With 5 bases removed from V and 2 bases from J, the gap between germline ends came to 15 bases. The CDR3 contains 15 residues. Germline V gene lookup returns CDR1 SEHNR and CDR2 FQNEAQ (reference sequence). The CDR3 spells CASSARTDRQETQYF. The CDR3 bases are TGTGCCAGCAGCGCCAGGACAGACCGACAAGAGACCCAGTACTTC.

This clone showed up just once. The chain has TRBV5-1 and TRBJ1-2; 7 bases align to TRBD1. J lost 7 bases, V lost 0 bases, and 6 bases had no gene match. CDR1 is SGHRS, CDR2 YFSETQ, per germline. The length of the CDR3 is 14 residues. The CDR3 sequence is CASSLDRGFSGYTF. CDR3 coding DNA: TGCGCCAGCAGCTTGGACAGGGGATTTTCTGGCTACACCTTC.

Here the CDR3 DNA reads TGCAGCGGCTCGAACGGGGGGGTTGGCTATGGCTACACCTTC. Translation gives CSGSNGGVGYGYTF. The chain carries TRBV29-1 and TRBJ1-2; the D gene is possibly TRBD1 (5 bases). This CDR3 has 14 residues. The V and J ends lost 7 bases and 4 bases respectively, with 19 bases between them. Germline CDR1 and CDR2: SQVTM and ANQGSEA.

The chain links TRBV6-1 to TRBJ1-2, with TRBD1 matching 7 bases. The V and J ends lost 3 bases and 5 bases, in that order; junction bases with no gene match: 9. The CDR3 covers 15 residues. Germline CDR1 reads MNHNS; CDR2 reads SASEGT. The CDR3 reads CASSDLRTGVYGYTF. CDR3 DNA sequence: TGTGCCAGCAGTGACCTCCGGACAGGAGTGTATGGCTACACCTTC.

This chain joins TRBV19 and TRBJ2-7; TRBD1 matches at 11 bases. V lost 3 bases, J lost 4 bases, and 8 bases stayed unmatched. Germline loops: CDR1 LNHDA, CDR2 SQIVND (reference sequence). The CDR3 has 16 amino acids. The CDR3 region has the DNA TGTGCCAGTAGTATGGCCTCCGGGACAGGGGGGTACGAGCAGTACTTC. It codes for CASSMASGTGGYEQYF.

The V call is TRBV14, the J call TRBJ2-3; D possibly corresponds to TRBD2 (6 bases). Trimming took off 1 base at V and 6 bases at J, with 14 bases between the two ends. The CDR3 totals 15 residues. CDR1 is SGHDN and CDR2 is FVKESK in the germline V gene. In DNA form, the CDR3 reads TGTGCCAGCAGCCAAGGCGGGACTGGGCAGGATACGCAGTATTTT. Its protein product is CASSQGGTGQDTQYF.

The chain recombines TRBV18 with TRBJ2-5; tentative D call: TRBD1 (5 bases). Deletions cut 2 bases from V and 3 bases from J, with 13 bases between. Germline loops: CDR1 KGHSH, CDR2 LQKENI. This CDR3 spans 15 amino acids. CDR3 nucleotides: TGTGCCAGCTCACCAGGCAGGGAAGAAGAAGAGACCCAGTACTTC. Its translation is CASSPGREEEETQYF.

V and J are TRBV5-4 and TRBJ1-6; unclear D gene. Looked up from germline, CDR1 is SGHNT and CDR2 is YYREEE (reference sequence). The CDR3 is 18 amino acids. V lost 4 bases and J lost 0, with 17 bases in between. The chain's CDR3 is CASSNSIARSSYNSPLHF. DNA of the CDR3: TGTGCCAGCAGCAACTCCATTGCACGGAGCTCCTATAATTCACCCCTCCACTTT.